This T cell receptor beta chain derives from a study of metastatic and nonmetastatic thyroid tumors. On the study more broadly: Both malignant and benign thyroid patients supplied peripheral blood and tumor or nodule tissue samples, across which the repertoires of these patients were then compared.

Germline-derived CDR1 and CDR2 are SGHRS and YFSETQ. This CDR3 spans 14 amino acids. After removal of 0 bases from V and 4 bases from J, the junction contained 1 base not matched to a gene. A remark on this clone: The antigen is undetermined.

General study results and limits: Benign nodules were reported to have significantly lower TCR beta diversity than malignant thyroid tumors, in blood and tumor.

Thyroid surgery took place with no prior treatment in any patient. In the authors' methods: Researchers built a distant-metastasis classifier for papillary thyroid cancer that drew on CDR3 differences across clinicopathological groups. MiXCR was used by TCRdb to re-call the PCR reads. TCRdb, rather than the study authors, made the V and J calls. The data hold roughly 40,000 clones, with 17% observed a single time. This rearrangement joins TRBV5-1 to TRBJ2-3; 8 bases agree with TRBD1. This sequence was found in a male donor with papillary thyroid cancer or a benign thyroid nodule (not recorded which). Some clones in this sample may be carry-over from other donors' samples. The source material was blood. CDR3 DNA sequence: TGCGCCAGCAGCTTGGGGACAGGGTCAGATACGCAGTATTTT. This codes for CASSLGTGSDTQYF.